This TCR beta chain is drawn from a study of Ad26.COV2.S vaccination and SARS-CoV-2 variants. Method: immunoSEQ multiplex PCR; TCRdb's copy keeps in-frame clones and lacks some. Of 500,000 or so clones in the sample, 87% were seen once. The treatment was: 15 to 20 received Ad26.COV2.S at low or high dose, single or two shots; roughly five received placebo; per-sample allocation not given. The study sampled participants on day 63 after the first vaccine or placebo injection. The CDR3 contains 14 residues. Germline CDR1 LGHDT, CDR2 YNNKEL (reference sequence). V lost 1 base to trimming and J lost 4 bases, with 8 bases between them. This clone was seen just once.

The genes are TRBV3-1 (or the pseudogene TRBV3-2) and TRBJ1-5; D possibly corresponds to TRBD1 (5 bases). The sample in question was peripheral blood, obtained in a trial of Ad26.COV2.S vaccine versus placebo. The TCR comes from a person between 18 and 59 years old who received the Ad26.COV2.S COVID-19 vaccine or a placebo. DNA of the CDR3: TGTGCCAGCAGCCAAGGGGGCCCTAATCAGCCCCAGCATTTT. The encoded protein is CASSQGGPNQPQHF.